These T cell receptor beta chains were read from a single sample in a study of T cell responses to AZD1222 COVID-19 vaccine. The data were produced by immunoSEQ multiplex PCR, yet TCRdb's version contains in-frame clones alone and is incomplete. Of 140,000 to 150,000 clones listed, approximately 91% were seen once; the top ten hold over 3%. The sequences come from peripheral blood, collected 28 days after the second AZD1222 dose. These receptors all come from an adult who received the AZD1222 COVID-19 vaccine. CDR3s include the opening cysteine and the closing phenylalanine or tryptophan. The D gene is left open where the match is weak. Some rows have no size entry. The others give once, few or many, or a class for an expanded clone.

CDR3nt: TGCAGCGTTGTGCGGGGGGCCCTCACCGGGGAGCTGTTTTTT
CDR3aa: CSVVRGALTGELFF
j_gene: TRBJ2-2
v_gene: TRBV29-1
abundance: .
d_gene: TRBD2

CDR3nt: TGCGCCAGCAGCTTGTCCGGGGGTAGTAACTATGGCTACACCTTC
CDR3aa: CASSLSGGSNYGYTF
j_gene: TRBJ1-2
v_gene: TRBV5-1
abundance: once
d_gene: .

CDR3nt: TGTGCCAGCAGTTACGACAGGGGGGACGTCTACGAGCAGTACTTC
CDR3aa: CASSYDRGDVYEQYF
j_gene: TRBJ2-7
v_gene: TRBV6-6
abundance: few
d_gene: TRBD1

CDR3nt: TGTGCCAGTAGTAGTCCCCGCGCAGGGGTGGTGAGCACTGAAGCTTTCTTT
CDR3aa: CASSSPRAGVVSTEAFF
j_gene: TRBJ1-1
v_gene: TRBV19
abundance: .
d_gene: .

CDR3nt: TGCAGTGCTAGTTGGCAGGGATATGGCTACACCTTC
CDR3aa: CSASWQGYGYTF
j_gene: TRBJ1-2
v_gene: TRBV20-1
abundance: .
d_gene: .

CDR3nt: TGTGCCAGCAGCTTAACAGGGGTTTGGGGCTACACCTTC
CDR3aa: CASSLTGVWGYTF
j_gene: TRBJ1-2
v_gene: TRBV7-2
abundance: .
d_gene: TRBD1

CDR3nt: TGTGCCAGCACTCGGCGGGGCCGAAGCTCCTACGAGCAGTACTTC
CDR3aa: CASTRRGRSSYEQYF
j_gene: TRBJ2-7
v_gene: TRBV6-5
abundance: .
d_gene: .

CDR3nt: TGTGCCTGGAGTGTATCGGCTACCAACACAGATACGCAGTATTTT
CDR3aa: CAWSVSATNTDTQYF
j_gene: TRBJ2-3
v_gene: TRBV30
abundance: .
d_gene: .

CDR3nt: TGTGCCAGCTCACCCCTGACTGGGGGGGAGACCCAGTACTTC
CDR3aa: CASSPLTGGETQYF
j_gene: TRBJ2-5
v_gene: TRBV18
abundance: .
d_gene: .

CDR3nt: TGTGCCAGCAGCTTAGATCCCTCGGCGGGCTACACCTTC
CDR3aa: CASSLDPSAGYTF
j_gene: TRBJ1-2
v_gene: TRBV11-2
abundance: once
d_gene: .

CDR3nt: TGCAGCGCTGACGACCAGACGAACACTGAAGCTTTCTTT
CDR3aa: CSADDQTNTEAFF
j_gene: TRBJ1-1
v_gene: TRBV29-1
abundance: .
d_gene: .

CDR3nt: TGTGCCAGCTCACCTCCGAGGGCCTTCTATGGCTACACCTTC
CDR3aa: CASSPPRAFYGYTF
j_gene: TRBJ1-2
v_gene: TRBV18
abundance: .
d_gene: .

CDR3nt: TGTGCCACCAGCAGAGATGGCGATGGTACTGAAGCTTTCTTT
CDR3aa: CATSRDGDGTEAFF
j_gene: TRBJ1-1
v_gene: TRBV15
abundance: .
d_gene: .

CDR3nt: TGTGCCAGCAGCTTTGGGCAGTTGGACACCATATATTTT
CDR3aa: CASSFGQLDTIYF
j_gene: TRBJ1-3
v_gene: TRBV7-2
abundance: .
d_gene: .

CDR3nt: TGCGCCAGCAGCCAACATACGGGGGCGGGAAACACCATATATTTT
CDR3aa: CASSQHTGAGNTIYF
j_gene: TRBJ1-3
v_gene: TRBV4-1
abundance: .
d_gene: .

CDR3nt: TGTGCTAGTGGTACGACAGGGGGAAACACTGAAGCTTTCTTT
CDR3aa: CASGTTGGNTEAFF
j_gene: TRBJ1-1
v_gene: TRBV12-5
abundance: .
d_gene: TRBD1

CDR3nt: TGTGCCACCAGCAGCCACAGGAATAATTCACCCCTCCACTTT
CDR3aa: CATSSHRNNSPLHF
j_gene: TRBJ1-6
v_gene: TRBV15
abundance: .
d_gene: .

CDR3nt: TGTGCCAGTATTGTGGACAGCCGTTACACCGGGGAGCTGTTTTTT
CDR3aa: CASIVDSRYTGELFF
j_gene: TRBJ2-2
v_gene: TRBV19
abundance: once
d_gene: .

CDR3nt: TGTGCCAGTAGTATACCCAGGGTGGGGGCTGAAGCTTTCTTT
CDR3aa: CASSIPRVGAEAFF
j_gene: TRBJ1-1
v_gene: TRBV19
abundance: .
d_gene: .

CDR3nt: TGTGCCAGCAGCCTAGGACAGGGGGCGAATGAGCAGTTCTTC
CDR3aa: CASSLGQGANEQFF
j_gene: TRBJ2-1
v_gene: TRBV7-6
abundance: once
d_gene: TRBD1

CDR3nt: TGTGCCAGCTCACCTATCCTACAGGTGAACACTGAAGCTTTCTTT
CDR3aa: CASSPILQVNTEAFF
j_gene: TRBJ1-1
v_gene: TRBV18
abundance: .
d_gene: .

CDR3nt: TGTGCCAGCTCACCGCGGACAGGAACTAATGAAAAACTGTTTTTT
CDR3aa: CASSPRTGTNEKLFF
j_gene: TRBJ1-4
v_gene: TRBV18
abundance: .
d_gene: TRBD1

CDR3nt: TGTGCCATAAAGACTAGCGGGGGGGTCTATGAGCAGTTCTTC
CDR3aa: CAIKTSGGVYEQFF
j_gene: TRBJ2-1
v_gene: TRBV7-2
abundance: .
d_gene: TRBD2

CDR3nt: TGTGCCAGCAGCCGACTAGCGGGAGGGCCAGGGGAGCAGTACTTC
CDR3aa: CASSRLAGGPGEQYF
j_gene: TRBJ2-7
v_gene: TRBV3-1/TRBV3-2
abundance: .
d_gene: TRBD2

CDR3nt: TGTGCCACCAGTGATACCCCAACAGGGTTAGCTAATGAAAAACTGTTTTTT
CDR3aa: CATSDTPTGLANEKLFF
j_gene: TRBJ1-4
v_gene: TRBV24-1
abundance: .
d_gene: .

CDR3nt: TGTGCCAGTAGCTCCGGACAGGGGGAGGGTTACGGCTACACCTTC
CDR3aa: CASSSGQGEGYGYTF
j_gene: TRBJ1-2
v_gene: TRBV19
abundance: once
d_gene: TRBD1

CDR3nt: TGTGCCAGGAAAGGACAGAGCGAATTCTCTGGAAACACCATATATTTT
CDR3aa: CARKGQSEFSGNTIYF
j_gene: TRBJ1-3
v_gene: TRBV7-9
abundance: .
d_gene: .

CDR3nt: TGCGCCAGCAGCCAAGTTTCGGGGGTCCAAGAGACCCAGTACTTC
CDR3aa: CASSQVSGVQETQYF
j_gene: TRBJ2-5
v_gene: TRBV4-1
abundance: .
d_gene: .

CDR3nt: TGTGCCAGCAGTTCCCCGGGACAGCTCTCCTACGAGCAGTACTTC
CDR3aa: CASSSPGQLSYEQYF
j_gene: TRBJ2-7
v_gene: TRBV11-2
abundance: .
d_gene: TRBD1

CDR3nt: TGTGCCAGCAGTGAAAGGTCTGGGGCCAACGTCCTGACTTTC
CDR3aa: CASSERSGANVLTF
j_gene: TRBJ2-6
v_gene: TRBV6-4
abundance: .
d_gene: .

CDR3nt: TGCGCCAGCAGCCAAGACGGTTACGAGCAGTACTTC
CDR3aa: CASSQDGYEQYF
j_gene: TRBJ2-7
v_gene: TRBV5-1
abundance: .
d_gene: .

CDR3nt: TGCGCCAGCACCCTAGCGGGAGGCCCTACCTACGAGCAGTACTTC
CDR3aa: CASTLAGGPTYEQYF
j_gene: TRBJ2-7
v_gene: TRBV10-2
abundance: .
d_gene: TRBD2

CDR3nt: TGTGCCAGTAGTAGTCGGGGATGGGATTCACCCCTCCACTTT
CDR3aa: CASSSRGWDSPLHF
j_gene: TRBJ1-6
v_gene: TRBV19
abundance: .
d_gene: .

CDR3nt: TGTGCCAGCAGCTCGGGACGGAATAATCAGCCCCAGCATTTT
CDR3aa: CASSSGRNNQPQHF
j_gene: TRBJ1-5
v_gene: TRBV3-1/TRBV3-2
abundance: .
d_gene: .

CDR3nt: TGTGCCAGCAGGCGAGCGGGAGGCTCGCAAGAGACCCAGTACTTC
CDR3aa: CASRRAGGSQETQYF
j_gene: TRBJ2-5
v_gene: TRBV5-4
abundance: .
d_gene: TRBD2

CDR3nt: TGTGCCAGCAGTCCTGCCCCTAGCGGGAGTAGAACCGGGGAGCTGTTTTTT
CDR3aa: CASSPAPSGSRTGELFF
j_gene: TRBJ2-2
v_gene: TRBV11-3
abundance: .
d_gene: TRBD2

CDR3nt: TGTGCCAGCAGTGATCGGGCCGATGAAAAACTGTTTTTT
CDR3aa: CASSDRADEKLFF
j_gene: TRBJ1-4
v_gene: TRBV6-1
abundance: few
d_gene: .

CDR3nt: TGTGCCAGCAGCCCCCCCGAGAGGGGTAATTGGGGCTACACCTTC
CDR3aa: CASSPPERGNWGYTF
j_gene: TRBJ1-2
v_gene: TRBV4-2
abundance: .
d_gene: .

CDR3nt: TGTGCCAGCAGCATTGAGGGGGTTCGGGGCTACACCTTC
CDR3aa: CASSIEGVRGYTF
j_gene: TRBJ1-2
v_gene: TRBV7-2
abundance: .
d_gene: .

CDR3nt: TGCGCCAGCAGCCCGACACTCACAGATACGCAGTATTTT
CDR3aa: CASSPTLTDTQYF
j_gene: TRBJ2-3
v_gene: TRBV5-1
abundance: .
d_gene: .

CDR3nt: TGTGCCACCAGCAGAGACCCAGGGGACTATGAAAAACTGTTTTTT
CDR3aa: CATSRDPGDYEKLFF
j_gene: TRBJ1-4
v_gene: TRBV15
abundance: .
d_gene: .

CDR3nt: TGTGCCAGCAGCCAAGACGGCTACGAGCAGTACTTC
CDR3aa: CASSQDGYEQYF
j_gene: TRBJ2-7
v_gene: TRBV3-1/TRBV3-2
abundance: once
d_gene: .

CDR3nt: TGTGCCAGCAGCCGCAACCCCGGTTCGAACACCGGGGAGCTGTTTTTT
CDR3aa: CASSRNPGSNTGELFF
j_gene: TRBJ2-2
v_gene: TRBV6-2/TRBV6-3
abundance: .
d_gene: .

CDR3nt: TGTGCCAGCAGCCACGACAGTAACACTGAAGCTTTCTTT
CDR3aa: CASSHDSNTEAFF
j_gene: TRBJ1-1
v_gene: TRBV3-1/TRBV3-2
abundance: .
d_gene: .

CDR3nt: TGTGCCAGCAGTTCCGGGGGCACGATAAACACCGGGGAGCTGTTTTTT
CDR3aa: CASSSGGTINTGELFF
j_gene: TRBJ2-2
v_gene: TRBV5-4
abundance: .
d_gene: .

CDR3nt: TGTGCCAGCAGCCAACCCAGTGCGGGGCAGCGCTATGGCTACACCTTC
CDR3aa: CASSQPSAGQRYGYTF
j_gene: TRBJ1-2
v_gene: TRBV4-2
abundance: .
d_gene: .

CDR3nt: TGTGCCAGTACAGCGGGGGGGGGCTCTTACGAGCAGTACTTC
CDR3aa: CASTAGGGSYEQYF
j_gene: TRBJ2-7
v_gene: TRBV19
abundance: .
d_gene: TRBD2

CDR3nt: TGTGCCAGTAGTATGGGACTAGCGGCCTACAATGAGCAGTTCTTC
CDR3aa: CASSMGLAAYNEQFF
j_gene: TRBJ2-1
v_gene: TRBV19
abundance: once
d_gene: TRBD2

CDR3nt: TGTGCCAGCAGGCGCCGACAGGAGAGCACTGAAGCTTTCTTT
CDR3aa: CASRRRQESTEAFF
j_gene: TRBJ1-1
v_gene: TRBV7-2
abundance: .
d_gene: .